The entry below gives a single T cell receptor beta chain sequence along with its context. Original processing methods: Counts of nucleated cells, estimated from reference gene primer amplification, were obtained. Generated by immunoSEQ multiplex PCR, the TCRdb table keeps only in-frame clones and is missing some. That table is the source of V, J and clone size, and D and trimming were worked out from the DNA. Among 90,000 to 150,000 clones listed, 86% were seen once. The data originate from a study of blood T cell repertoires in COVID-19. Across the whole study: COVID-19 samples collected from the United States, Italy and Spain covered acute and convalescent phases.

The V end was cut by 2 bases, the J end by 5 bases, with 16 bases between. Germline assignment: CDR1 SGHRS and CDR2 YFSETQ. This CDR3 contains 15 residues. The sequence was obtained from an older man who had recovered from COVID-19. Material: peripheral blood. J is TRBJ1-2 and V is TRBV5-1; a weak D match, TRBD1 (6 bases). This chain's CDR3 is CASSFTGRFEYGYTF. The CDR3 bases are TGCGCCAGCAGCTTTACAGGGAGATTCGAGTATGGCTACACCTTC.